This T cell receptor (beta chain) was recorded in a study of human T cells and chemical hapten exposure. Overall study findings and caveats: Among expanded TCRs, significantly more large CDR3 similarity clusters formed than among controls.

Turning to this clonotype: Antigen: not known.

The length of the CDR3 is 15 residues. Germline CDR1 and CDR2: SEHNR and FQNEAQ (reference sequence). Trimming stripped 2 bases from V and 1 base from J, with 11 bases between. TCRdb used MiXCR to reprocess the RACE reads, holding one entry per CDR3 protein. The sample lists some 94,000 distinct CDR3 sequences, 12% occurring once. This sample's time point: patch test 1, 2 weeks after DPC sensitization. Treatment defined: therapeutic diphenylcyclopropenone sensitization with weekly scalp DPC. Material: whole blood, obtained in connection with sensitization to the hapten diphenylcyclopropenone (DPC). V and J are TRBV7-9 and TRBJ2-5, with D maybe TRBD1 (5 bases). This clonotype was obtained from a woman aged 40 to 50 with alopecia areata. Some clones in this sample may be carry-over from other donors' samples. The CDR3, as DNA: TGTGCCAGCAGCTTAATCACAGGCTTCCAAGAGACCCAGTACTTC. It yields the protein CASSLITGFQETQYF.